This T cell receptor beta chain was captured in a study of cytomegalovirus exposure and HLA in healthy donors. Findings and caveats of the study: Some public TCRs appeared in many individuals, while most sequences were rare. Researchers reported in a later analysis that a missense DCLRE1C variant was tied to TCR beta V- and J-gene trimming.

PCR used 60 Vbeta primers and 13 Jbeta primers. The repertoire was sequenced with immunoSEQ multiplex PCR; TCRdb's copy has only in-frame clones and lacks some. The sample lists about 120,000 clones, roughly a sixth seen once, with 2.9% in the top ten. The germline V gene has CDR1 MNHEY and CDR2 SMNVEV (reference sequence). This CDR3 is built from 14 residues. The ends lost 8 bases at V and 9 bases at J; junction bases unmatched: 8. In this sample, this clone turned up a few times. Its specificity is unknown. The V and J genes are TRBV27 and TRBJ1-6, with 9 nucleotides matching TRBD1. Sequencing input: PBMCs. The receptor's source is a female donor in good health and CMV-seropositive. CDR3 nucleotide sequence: TGTGCCAGCCGGCCGCGACAGGGGGGTTCACCCCTCCACTTT. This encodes CASRPRQGGSPLHF.